The 10 T cell receptor beta chains in this list originate from one sample, sequenced in a study of blood T cell repertoires in COVID-19. TCRdb keeps only in-frame clones here, not all; method: immunoSEQ multiplex PCR. Here the sample spans roughly 97,000 clones, roughly 82% being singletons. The sample comprised peripheral blood. The receptors were gathered from a man between 60 and 70 years old with acute or convalescent COVID-19.

This clone was observed once. V is TRBV6-5 and J is TRBJ2-1; TRBD2 is a possible D gene (6 bases). The CDR3 sequence is 12 residues long. Between the trimmed V and J ends, which lost 4 bases and 10 bases, there was a span of 11 bases. Germline-derived CDR1 and CDR2 are MNHEY and SVGAGI. The DNA of the CDR3 is TGTGCCAGCAGTTCCACGACTAGAGAGCAGTTCTTC. It encodes CASSSTTREQFF.

The CDR3 DNA is TGTGCCATCAGGAAGGACAGGGACACTGAAGCTTTCTTT. Its protein product is CAIRKDRDTEAFF. This chain uses TRBV10-3 with TRBJ1-1; 8 bases map to TRBD1. The CDR3 is made up of 13 amino acids. The germline V gene has CDR1 ENHRY and CDR2 SYGVKD. Trimming at V came to 6 bases and at J to 3 bases, leaving 3 bases not matched to a gene.

This clone has just one count. The chain is built from TRBV6-2 or TRBV6-3 and TRBJ1-1; no firm D call. CDR1 and CDR2 from the germline V gene are MNHEY and SVGEGT. The CDR3 loop spans 13 amino acids. Between the trimmed V and J ends, which lost 6 bases and 1 base, there was a span of 9 bases. CDR3: CASSHRQNTEAFF. The CDR3 nucleotides read TGTGCCAGCAGCCATCGACAGAACACTGAAGCTTTCTTT.

Concerning this clone: A junction boundary mismatches the germline segment, possibly from a read error. Other DNA variants within this sample encode the same CDR3. This CDR3 reads CATTHWYEQYF. DNA for the CDR3: TGCGCCACCACACATTGGTACGAGCAGTACTTC. The gene calls are TRBV28 and TRBJ2-7; D remains unclear. CDR1 and CDR2 from the germline V gene are MDHEN and SYDVKM. The CDR3 spans 11 residues.

The chain couples TRBV12-3 or TRBV12-4 to TRBJ1-2, with a weak D call TRBD1 (6 bases). Trimming took off 6 bases at V and 2 bases at J, with 10 bases between the two ends. The CDR3 has 13 amino acids. CDR3 residues: CASSRGQNYGYTF. The CDR3 DNA reads TGTGCCAGCAGCCGAGGACAGAACTATGGCTACACCTTC.

The chain links TRBV2 to TRBJ1-3; D uncertain. The V and J ends lost 2 bases and 0 bases respectively, with 11 bases between them. Germline lookup yields CDR1 SNHLY and CDR2 FYNNEI. This CDR3 spans 16 amino acids. Written as DNA, the CDR3 is TGTGCCAGCAGTGAAAATCTGGTCTACTCTGGAAACACCATATATTTT. Its translation is CASSENLVYSGNTIYF.

This chain links TRBV24-1 with TRBJ2-5; 11 nucleotides match TRBD1. Germline V gene sequence: CDR1 KGHDR, CDR2 SFDVKD. The CDR3 consists of 15 residues. Trimming at V came to 6 bases and at J to 2 bases, leaving 4 bases not matched to a gene. CDR3 loop: CATSHRDRGQETQYF. CDR3 sequence (DNA): TGTGCCACCAGTCACAGGGACAGGGGGCAAGAGACCCAGTACTTC.

As DNA, the CDR3 is TGCGCCAGCAGTCCCTCGGGGACAGGGGGCTTAAATGAGCAGTTCTTC. This translates into CASSPSGTGGLNEQFF. This chain joins TRBV5-1 and TRBJ2-1; 12 bases match TRBD1. V lost 5 bases and J lost 7; bases outside the gene matches: 10. CDR1 and CDR2 from the germline V gene are SGHRS and YFSETQ. The CDR3 is 16 amino acids.

V and J are TRBV7-8 and TRBJ1-5; a possible D gene is TRBD1 (5 bases). Trimming left V 5 bases short and J 4 bases short, with 18 bases between. This CDR3 has 16 residues. Germline CDR1 is SGHVS and CDR2 is FQNEAQ. The CDR3 here is CASSESRVGLNQPQHF. CDR3 DNA sequence: TGTGCCAGCAGCGAATCTCGAGTGGGGCTGAATCAGCCCCAGCATTTT.

The chain carries TRBV9 and TRBJ2-5; D is possibly TRBD2 (6 bases). CDR3 size: 13 residues. V was pared by 2 bases and J by 2 bases, with 7 bases between. Germline CDR1 SGDLS, CDR2 YYNGEE. The CDR3 coding sequence is TGTGCCAGCAGCGTGGGACTGCAAGAGACCCAGTACTTC. This gives the protein CASSVGLQETQYF. Supplemented by reference TRBV9 and TRBJ2-5, the full variable domain reads DSGVTQTPKHLITATGQRVTLRCSPRSGDLSVYWYQQSLDQGLQFLIQYYNGEERAKGNILERFSAQQFPDLHSELNLSSLELGDSALYFCASSVGLQETQYFGPGTRLLVL.